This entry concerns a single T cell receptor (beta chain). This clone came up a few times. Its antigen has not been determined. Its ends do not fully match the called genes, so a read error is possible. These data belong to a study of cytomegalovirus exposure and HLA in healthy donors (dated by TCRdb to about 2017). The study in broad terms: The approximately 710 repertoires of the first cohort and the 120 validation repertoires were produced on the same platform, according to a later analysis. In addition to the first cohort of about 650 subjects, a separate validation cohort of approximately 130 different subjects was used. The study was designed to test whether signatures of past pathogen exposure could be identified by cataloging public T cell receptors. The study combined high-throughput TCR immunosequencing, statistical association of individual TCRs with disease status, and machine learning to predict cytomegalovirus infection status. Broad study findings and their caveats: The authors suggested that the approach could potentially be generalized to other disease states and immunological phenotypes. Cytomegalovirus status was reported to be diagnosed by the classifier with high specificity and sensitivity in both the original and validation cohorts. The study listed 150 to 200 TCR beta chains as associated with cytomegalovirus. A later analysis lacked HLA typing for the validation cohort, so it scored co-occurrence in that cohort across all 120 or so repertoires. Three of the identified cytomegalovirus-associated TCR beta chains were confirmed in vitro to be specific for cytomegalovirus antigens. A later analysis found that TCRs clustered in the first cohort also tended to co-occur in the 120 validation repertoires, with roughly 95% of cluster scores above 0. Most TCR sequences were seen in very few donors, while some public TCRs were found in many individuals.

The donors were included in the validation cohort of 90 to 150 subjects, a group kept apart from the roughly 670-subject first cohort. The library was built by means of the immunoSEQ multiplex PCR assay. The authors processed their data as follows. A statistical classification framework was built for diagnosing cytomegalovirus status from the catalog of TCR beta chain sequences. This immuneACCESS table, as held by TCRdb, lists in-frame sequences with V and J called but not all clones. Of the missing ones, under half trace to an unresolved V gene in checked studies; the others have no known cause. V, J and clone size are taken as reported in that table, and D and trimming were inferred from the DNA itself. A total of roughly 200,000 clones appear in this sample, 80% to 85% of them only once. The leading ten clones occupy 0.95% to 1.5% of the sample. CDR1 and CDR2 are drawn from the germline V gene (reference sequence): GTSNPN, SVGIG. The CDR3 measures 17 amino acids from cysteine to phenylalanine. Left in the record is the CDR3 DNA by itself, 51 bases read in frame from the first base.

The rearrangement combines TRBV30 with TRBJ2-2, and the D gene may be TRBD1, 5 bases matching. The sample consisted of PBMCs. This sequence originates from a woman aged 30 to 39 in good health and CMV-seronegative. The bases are TGTGCCTGTCACCCCGGTGGGAAGGGGAAGGACACCAGGGAGCTGTTTTTT. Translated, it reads CACHPGGKGKDTRELFF.